This T cell receptor beta chain came from a study of blood T cell repertoires in COVID-19. Study-wide context: Some COVID-19 samples were acute and others convalescent; all came from the United States, Italy and Spain.

The germline V gene has CDR1 SNHLY and CDR2 FYNNEI. This CDR3 has 14 amino acids. J gave up 10 bases and V 7 bases, and 6 bases lay outside the gene matches. Sequencing used immunoSEQ multiplex PCR; TCRdb keeps in-frame clones, though not all of them. The sample lists fewer than 350,000 clones, approximately 90% occurring once. Participants, roughly 18 to 100 years old, spanned some 23 US areas. Participant-given clinical history determined each cohort assignment. The sequence derives from a woman aged 35 to 49 with acute COVID-19. V gene TRBV2 combines with J gene TRBJ1-6, with TRBD1 matching 11 bases. The sequencing input was PBMCs or T cells enriched from blood (not recorded which). CDR3 nucleotide sequence: TGTGCCAGCAACCCGGGACAGGGGGTATCACCCCTCCACTTT. Amino acids: CASNPGQGVSPLHF.